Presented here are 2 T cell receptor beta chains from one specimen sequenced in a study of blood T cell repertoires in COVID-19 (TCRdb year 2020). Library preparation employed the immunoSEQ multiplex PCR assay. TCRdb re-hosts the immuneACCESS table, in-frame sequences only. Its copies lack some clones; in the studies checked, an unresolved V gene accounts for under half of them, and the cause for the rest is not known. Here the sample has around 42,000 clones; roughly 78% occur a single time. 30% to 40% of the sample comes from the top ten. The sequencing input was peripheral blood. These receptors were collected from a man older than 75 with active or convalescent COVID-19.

The DNA for the CDR3 is TGTGCCAGCACGGAACGGGTGAACACTGAAGCTTTCTTT. It yields the protein CASTERVNTEAFF. The V and J genes are TRBV19 and TRBJ1-1, with D uncertain. V shed 9 bases and J shed 0 bases, with 11 bases lying between them. The CDR3 is made up of 13 amino acids. Per the germline V gene, CDR1 is LNHDA and CDR2 is SQIVND (reference sequence).

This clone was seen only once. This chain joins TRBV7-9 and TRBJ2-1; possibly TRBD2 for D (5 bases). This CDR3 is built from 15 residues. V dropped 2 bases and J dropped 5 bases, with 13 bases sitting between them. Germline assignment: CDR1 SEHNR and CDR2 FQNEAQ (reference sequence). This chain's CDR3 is CASSLPEDGNNEQFF. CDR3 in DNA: TGTGCCAGCAGCTTACCGGAAGACGGGAACAATGAGCAGTTCTTC.